What follows are 24 T cell receptor beta chains derived from one specimen sequenced in a study of blood T cell repertoires in COVID-19. Here immunoSEQ multiplex PCR was the method, and the copy in TCRdb shows in-frame clones only, minus some. The profile shows about 220,000 clones, roughly 89% of them singletons. Sequencing was carried out using PBMCs or T cells enriched from blood (not recorded which). The receptor set was obtained from a man younger than 45 who had been exposed to COVID-19.

The chain joins TRBV3-1 (or the pseudogene TRBV3-2) to TRBJ2-3; D perhaps matches TRBD2 (6 bases). The CDR3 length is 14 residues. Germline loops: CDR1 LGHDT, CDR2 YNNKEL (reference sequence). V shed 2 bases and J shed 10 bases, with 16 bases lying between them. CDR3 protein: CASSQTEGRRAQYF. The CDR3 DNA reads TGTGCCAGCAGCCAAACCGAGGGGCGGAGGGCGCAGTATTTT.

The chain employs TRBV6-5 and TRBJ2-2, with TRBD1 matching 10 bases. V shed 6 bases, J shed 3 bases, and the junction held 4 bases outside the gene matches. Germline V gives CDR1 MNHEY, CDR2 SVGAGI. The CDR3 has 15 amino acids. The CDR3 spells CASRRGTGDTGELFF. In nucleotides, the CDR3 is TGTGCCAGCAGAAGGGGGACAGGGGACACCGGGGAGCTGTTTTTT.

The CDR3 spells CASSPRQASPWGEAFF. The CDR3 DNA reads TGTGCCAGCTCACCCCGACAGGCCTCGCCGTGGGGTGAAGCTTTCTTT. The V and J genes are TRBV18 and TRBJ1-1, with a tentative D call TRBD1 (6 bases). The CDR3 contains 16 residues. The V gene lost 3 bases and the J gene lost 7 bases, with 21 bases spanning the gap. Germline V CDR1 and CDR2: KGHSH, LQKENI.

The rearrangement joins TRBV7-2 to TRBJ2-5; 8 bases align to TRBD2. Germline loops: CDR1 SGHTA, CDR2 FQGNSA. The CDR3 is 16 residues long. Losses at the gene ends were 1 base for V and 6 bases for J; bases not matched to a gene: 10. The CDR3 protein is CASSLVSGGGDQTQYF. The CDR3 region has the DNA TGTGCCAGCAGCTTAGTATCGGGGGGGGGCGACCAGACCCAGTACTTC.

The chain is built from TRBV7-6 and TRBJ2-2; 11 bases map to TRBD1. Trimming cost V 5 bases and J 8 bases; bases outside gene matches: 7. The CDR3 extends over 15 amino acids. The V gene's germline CDR1 is SGHVS and CDR2 FNYEAQ. CDR3 nucleotides: TGTGCCAGCAGCGCCGGACAGGGGGCATCGGGGGAGCTGTTTTTT. This gives the protein CASSAGQGASGELFF.

This chain connects TRBV5-4 to TRBJ2-7; 10 nucleotides align to TRBD1. V shed 3 bases, J shed 3 bases, and the junction held 9 bases outside the gene matches. Germline-derived CDR1 and CDR2 are SGHNT and YYREEE (reference sequence). This CDR3 spans 16 amino acids. DNA of the CDR3: TGTGCCAGCAGCTCCCCGACAGGGGGCTCGGTCTACGAGCAGTACTTC. Its translation is CASSSPTGGSVYEQYF.

The chain employs TRBV4-2 and TRBJ1-4, with 7 bases fitting TRBD1. V lost 4 bases and J lost 2; bases outside the gene matches: 4. The V gene's germline CDR1 is LGHNA and CDR2 YNFKEQ. The CDR3 is 15 residues long. The DNA of the CDR3 is TGTGCCAGCAGCCCGTCGGGACAGACTAATGAAAAACTGTTTTTT. Translating gives CASSPSGQTNEKLFF.

The chain has TRBV5-1 and TRBJ1-5, with D unclear. In germline, CDR1 is SGHRS, CDR2 YFSETQ. Trimming removed 1 base at V and 0 bases at J, with 11 bases between. This CDR3 has 16 residues. In nucleotides, the CDR3 is TGCGCCAGCAGCTTGTATGGGAGAGATAGCAATCAGCCCCAGCATTTT. This codes for CASSLYGRDSNQPQHF.

The CDR3 coding sequence is TGCGCCAGCAGTCCCGAGTGGAACTATGGCTACACCTTC. It is translated as CASSPEWNYGYTF. V is TRBV10-1 and J is TRBJ1-2, with D unclear. V shed 5 bases and J shed 2 bases, with 9 bases lying between them. Germline CDR1 WNHNN, CDR2 SYGVQD (reference sequence). This CDR3 comprises 13 residues.

CDR3 residues: CASSHYSGGNQETQYF. The CDR3 nucleotides read TGTGCCAGCAGTCACTATAGCGGGGGGAATCAAGAGACCCAGTACTTC. This chain links TRBV27 with TRBJ2-5; 10 nucleotides align to TRBD2. The CDR3 spans 16 residues. Trimming cost V 5 bases and J 2 bases; bases outside gene matches: 8. The V gene's germline CDR1 is MNHEY and CDR2 SMNVEV (reference sequence).

The V call is TRBV5-1, the J call TRBJ2-5; 9 bases fit TRBD2. The CDR3 sequence is 15 residues long. The germline CDR1 and CDR2 sequences are SGHRS and YFSETQ. V was pared by 2 bases and J by 3 bases, with 5 bases of the junction left unmatched. CDR3 bases: TGCGCCAGCAGCTTAGGCGGGGGGGCCAAAGAGACCCAGTACTTC. It translates to CASSLGGGAKETQYF.

On this clone itself: Additional DNA sequences in this sample encode the identical CDR3. The rearrangement links TRBV6-5 to TRBJ1-1; D is uncertain. The length of the CDR3 is 11 residues. The germline gives CDR1 MNHEY, CDR2 SVGAGI. Trimming stripped 6 bases from V and 3 bases from J, with 5 bases between. The CDR3 spells CASRIDTEAFF. CDR3 nucleotides: TGTGCCAGCAGAATAGACACTGAAGCTTTCTTT.

This clone was detected only once. In DNA form, the CDR3 reads TGCGCCAGCAGCTTGAGAATAGGTGCGGGGGCCGCTGAAGCTTTCTTT. This encodes CASSLRIGAGAAEAFF. The chain combines TRBV5-1 with TRBJ1-1; the D gene is possibly TRBD1 (6 bases). The germline V gene has CDR1 SGHRS and CDR2 YFSETQ. The CDR3 spans 16 residues. Trimming removed 1 base at V and 6 bases at J, with 19 bases between.

The chain employs TRBV5-1 and TRBJ2-4; 9 nucleotides match TRBD2. CDR3 length: 13 residues. Germline-derived CDR1 and CDR2 are SGHRS and YFSETQ. Germline trimming cut 5 bases from V and 6 bases from J; bases unmatched to any gene: 3. This CDR3 is CASRLAGLNIQYF. The CDR3 region has the DNA TGCGCCAGCAGGCTAGCGGGGTTAAACATTCAGTACTTC. The whole variable domain, filled in from reference TRBV5-1 and TRBJ2-4, reads KAGVTQTPRYLIKTRGQQVTLSCSPISGHRSVSWYQQTPGQGLQFLFEYFSETQRNKGNFPGRFSGRQFSNSRSEMNVSTLELGDSALYLCASRLAGLNIQYFGAGTRLSVL.

The rearrangement links TRBV7-9 to TRBJ2-3; D perhaps matches TRBD2 (6 bases). The CDR3 loop spans 14 amino acids. Trimming took 5 bases from V and 7 from J, leaving 16 bases between them. CDR1 and CDR2 (germline): SEHNR, FQNEAQ (reference sequence). The CDR3 coding sequence is TGTGCCAGCAGCCCGAGGGCGGGGAGGTATACGCAGTATTTT. It encodes CASSPRAGRYTQYF.

The chain employs TRBV28 and TRBJ1-4; D might be TRBD1 (5 bases). The CDR3 contains 15 residues. CDR1 and CDR2 (germline): MDHEN, SYDVKM. V was clipped by 6 bases and J by 10 bases, with 21 bases between them. CDR3 loop: CASRAQGGLGGKLFF. Written as DNA, the CDR3 is TGTGCCAGCAGGGCCCAGGGCGGACTGGGAGGAAAACTGTTTTTT. The whole variable domain, filled in from reference TRBV28 and TRBJ1-4, reads DVKVTQSSRYLVKRTGEKVFLECVQDMDHENMFWYRQDPGLGLRLIYFSYDVKMKEKGDIPEGYSVSREKKERFSLILESASTNQTSMYLCASRAQGGLGGKLFFGSGTQLSVL.

CDR3 in DNA: TGTGCCAGTAGTATAGAGGGCAGGATGAACACTGAAGCTTTCTTT. It yields the protein CASSIEGRMNTEAFF. The chain uses TRBV19 and TRBJ1-1, with D unresolved. The germline V gene encodes CDR1 LNHDA and CDR2 SQIVND (reference sequence). The CDR3 loop spans 15 amino acids. V gave up 0 bases and J gave up 0 bases, with 8 bases separating them.

The chain uses TRBV6-1 and TRBJ1-5; a weak D match, TRBD1 (5 bases). Per the germline V gene, CDR1 is MNHNS and CDR2 is SASEGT. V lost 3 bases and J 1 base, leaving 16 bases between the germline ends. The CDR3 consists of 17 residues. In DNA form, the CDR3 reads TGTGCCAGCAGTGACTGGGGAGGGGCGAAGAGCAATCAGCCCCAGCATTTT. Residues: CASSDWGGAKSNQPQHF.

V gene TRBV5-1 combines with J gene TRBJ2-3; a possible D gene is TRBD1 (5 bases). V was cut by 4 bases and J by 5 bases, with 14 bases left in between. The CDR3 has 14 amino acids. Per the germline V gene, CDR1 is SGHRS and CDR2 is YFSETQ. The CDR3 here is CASSPPTAGDTQYF. The CDR3 DNA reads as TGCGCCAGCAGCCCACCGACAGCAGGAGATACGCAGTATTTT.

Concerning this clone itself: One end of the junction does not line up with germline, which may come from a read error. Distinct nucleotide sequences in the sample also encode this CDR3. The chain uses TRBV7-2 and TRBJ2-7; perhaps TRBD2 as D (6 bases). Per germline, CDR1 SGHTA and CDR2 FQGNSA. CDR3 length: 16 residues. The CDR3 region has the DNA TGTGCCAGCAGCTTAGAAAGGGGTGCTAGCGTCCACGAGCAATACTTC. This sequence encodes CASSLERGASVHEQYF.

The rearrangement links TRBV7-8 to TRBJ2-7, with unresolved D. The CDR3 is made up of 14 amino acids. Germline CDR1 reads SGHVS; CDR2 reads FQNEAQ. Trimming left V 4 bases short and J 4 bases short, with 14 bases between. This chain's CDR3 is CASSSSTNGYEQYF. In nucleotides, the CDR3 is TGTGCCAGCAGCTCCTCGACGAACGGGTACGAGCAGTACTTC.

V gene TRBV12-3 or TRBV12-4 combines with J gene TRBJ2-7, with D possibly matching TRBD2 (5 bases). The CDR3 sequence is 12 residues long. Trimming pared 4 bases from V and 6 bases from J, leaving 10 bases between. The CDR3 DNA is TGTGCCAGCAGTTCGCGGCGGGTCGAGCAGTACTTC. Protein product: CASSSRRVEQYF.

This clone came up a few times. J is TRBJ1-1 and V is TRBV6-5, with TRBD1 matching 9 bases. This CDR3 is 13 amino acids long. Germline V CDR1 and CDR2: MNHEY, SVGAGI. V was clipped by 5 bases and J by 7 bases; unmatched bases: 5. The DNA of the CDR3 is TGTGCCAGCAGTCCCTGGGACAGGGATGAAGCTTTCTTT. Its translation: CASSPWDRDEAFF.

The chain is built from TRBV6-2 or TRBV6-3 and TRBJ2-5; D might be TRBD2 (6 bases). Germline values: CDR1 MNHEY, CDR2 SVGEGT. Deletions cut 0 bases from V and 1 base from J, with 6 bases between. This CDR3 comprises 14 residues. The CDR3: CASSYSTSQETQYF. Written as DNA, the CDR3 is TGTGCCAGCAGTTACTCGACTAGCCAAGAGACCCAGTACTTC.